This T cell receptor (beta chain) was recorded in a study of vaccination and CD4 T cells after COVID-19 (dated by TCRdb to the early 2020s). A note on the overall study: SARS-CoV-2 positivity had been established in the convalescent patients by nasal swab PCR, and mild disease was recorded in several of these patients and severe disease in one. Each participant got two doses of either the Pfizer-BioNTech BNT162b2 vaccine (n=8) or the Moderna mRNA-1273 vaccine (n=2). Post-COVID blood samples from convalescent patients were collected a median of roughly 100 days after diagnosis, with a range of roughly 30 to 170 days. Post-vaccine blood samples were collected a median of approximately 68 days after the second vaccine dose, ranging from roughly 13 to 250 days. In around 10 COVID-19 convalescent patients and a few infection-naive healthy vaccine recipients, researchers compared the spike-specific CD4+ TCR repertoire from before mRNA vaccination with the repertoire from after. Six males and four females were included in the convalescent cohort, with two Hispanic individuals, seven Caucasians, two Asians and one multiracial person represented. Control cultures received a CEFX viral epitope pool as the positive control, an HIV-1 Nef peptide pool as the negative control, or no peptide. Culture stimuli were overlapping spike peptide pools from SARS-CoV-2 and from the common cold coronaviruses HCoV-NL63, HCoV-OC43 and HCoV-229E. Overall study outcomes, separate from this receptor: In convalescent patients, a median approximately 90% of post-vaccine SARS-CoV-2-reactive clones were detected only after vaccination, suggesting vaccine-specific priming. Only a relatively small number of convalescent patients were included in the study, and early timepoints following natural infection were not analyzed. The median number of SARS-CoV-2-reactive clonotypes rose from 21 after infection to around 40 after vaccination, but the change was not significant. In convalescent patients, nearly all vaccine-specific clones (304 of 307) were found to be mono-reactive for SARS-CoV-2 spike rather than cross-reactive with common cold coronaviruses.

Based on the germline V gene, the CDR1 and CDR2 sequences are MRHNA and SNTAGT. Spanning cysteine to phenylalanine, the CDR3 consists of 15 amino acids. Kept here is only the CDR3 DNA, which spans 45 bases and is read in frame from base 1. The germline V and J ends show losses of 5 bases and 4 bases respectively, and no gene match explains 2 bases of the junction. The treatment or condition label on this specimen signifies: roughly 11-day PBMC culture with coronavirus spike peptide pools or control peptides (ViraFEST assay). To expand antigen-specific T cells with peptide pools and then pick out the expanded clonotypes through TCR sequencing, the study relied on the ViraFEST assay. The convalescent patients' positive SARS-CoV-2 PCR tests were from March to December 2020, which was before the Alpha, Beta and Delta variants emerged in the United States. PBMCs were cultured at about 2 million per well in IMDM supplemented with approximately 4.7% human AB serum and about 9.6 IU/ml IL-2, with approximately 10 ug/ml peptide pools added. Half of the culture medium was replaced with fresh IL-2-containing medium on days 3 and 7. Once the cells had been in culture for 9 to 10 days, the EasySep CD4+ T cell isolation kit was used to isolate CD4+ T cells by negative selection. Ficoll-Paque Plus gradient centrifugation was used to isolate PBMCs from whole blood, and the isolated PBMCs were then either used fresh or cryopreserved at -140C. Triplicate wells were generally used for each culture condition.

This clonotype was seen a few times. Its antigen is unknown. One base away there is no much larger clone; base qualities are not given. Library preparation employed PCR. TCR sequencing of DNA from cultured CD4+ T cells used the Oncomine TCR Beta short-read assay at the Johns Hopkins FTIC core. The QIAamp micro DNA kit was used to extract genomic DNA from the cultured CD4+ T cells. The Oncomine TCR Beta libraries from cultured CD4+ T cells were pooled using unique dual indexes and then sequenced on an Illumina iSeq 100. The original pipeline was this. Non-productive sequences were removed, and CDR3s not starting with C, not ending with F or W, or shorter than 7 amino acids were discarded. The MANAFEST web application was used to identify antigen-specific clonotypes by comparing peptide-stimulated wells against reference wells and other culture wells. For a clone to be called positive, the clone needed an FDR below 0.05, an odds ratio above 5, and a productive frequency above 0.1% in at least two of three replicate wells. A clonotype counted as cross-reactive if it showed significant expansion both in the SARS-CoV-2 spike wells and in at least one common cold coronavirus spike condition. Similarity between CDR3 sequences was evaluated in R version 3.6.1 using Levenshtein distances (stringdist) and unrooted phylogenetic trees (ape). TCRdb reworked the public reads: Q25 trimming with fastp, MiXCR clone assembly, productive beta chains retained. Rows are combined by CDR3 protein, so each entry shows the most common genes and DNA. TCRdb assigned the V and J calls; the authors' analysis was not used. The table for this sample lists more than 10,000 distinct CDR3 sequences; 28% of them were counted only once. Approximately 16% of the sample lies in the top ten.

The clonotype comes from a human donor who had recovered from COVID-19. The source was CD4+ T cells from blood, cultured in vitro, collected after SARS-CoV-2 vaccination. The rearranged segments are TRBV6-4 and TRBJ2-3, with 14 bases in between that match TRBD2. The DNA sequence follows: TGTGCCAGCAGTCCGGGACTAGCGGGAGCAGATACGCAGTATTTT. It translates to CASSPGLAGADTQYF.